This T cell receptor (beta chain) was identified in a study of tumor-infiltrating lymphocytes in primary liver carcinoma. At the level of the study: T1-T3 N0M0 was the stage of the tumors, which were roughly 4.2 to 10 cm across.

Deletions cut 6 bases from V and 3 bases from J, with 14 bases between. The CDR3 spans 14 residues. With regard to this clonotype: Its target is not known.

Extraction of RNA together with DNA used about 20-34 mg of unsorted bulk tissue. Patients underwent surgical resection for primary liver carcinoma. Enrolled patients were chronically infected with HBV and treatment-naive. TCR beta cDNA came from about 0.45 ug total RNA, primed with a constant-region primer. Employing slightly modified ARM-PCR, three nested multiplex PCR rounds were run, and these gave rise to the TCR beta libraries. A C-beta reverse primer and TRBV1-TRBV30 forward primers served in each of the first two PCR rounds, at approximately 10 cycles apiece. TCRdb re-called the multiplex PCR reads with MiXCR, one entry per CDR3 protein. This sample has 150,000 to 200,000 distinct CDR3 sequences, with around four fifths found just once. Study conclusions and caveats: The top-250-clone fraction was significantly higher in tumors than in blood (p = 0.039).

The source is a man aged 35 to 55 with primary liver carcinoma and hepatitis B virus infection. Sequencing was done on a sample of tumor tissue from primary liver carcinoma. The V call is TRBV12-3 or TRBV12-4, the J call TRBJ1-1; a weak D match, TRBD1 (5 bases). The CDR3 DNA reads as TGTGCCAGCAGACCCCCCAGGGCAGACACTGAAGCTTTCTTT. Its translation is CASRPPRADTEAFF.